This T cell receptor beta chain was captured in a study of T cell repertoires in cytomegalovirus infection (dated by TCRdb to between 2019 and 2020). Regarding the study in general: Because public TCR beta signatures pointed to carriage of CMV infection together with the matching HLA type, the HLA type of each donor mattered for the analysis.

Here is what the overall study found, with its caveats: In the ex vivo response, HLA-C-restricted CMV-specific TCR beta clonotypes were dominant, and in two of eight donors the single most frequent clonotype came from this HLA-C-restricted group. In both this cohort and an independent cohort of 352 donors, the cumulative frequency of public TCR beta family members distinguished carriers of CMV infection plus the relevant HLA type.

This clonotype was recorded many times. Its antigen remains unidentified. There are no base qualities to consult, and no much larger clone falls within one base. The sequencer was an Illumina HiSeq 1500. TCRdb trimmed the raw reads at Q25, called clones with MiXCR and kept productive beta chains. Duplicate CDR3 protein sequences are folded into a single record with the most common DNA and genes. The sample table lists about 460,000 distinct CDR3 sequences, 10% to 12% of them with a count of one. The ten biggest clones cover about 10% of the sample. The CDR1 and CDR2 encoded by the germline V gene are KGHSH and LQKENI. Including the terminal cysteine and phenylalanine, the CDR3 comprises 14 residues. Of the read, only the CDR3 DNA is kept; its 42 bases are in frame from base 1. The germline V and J ends show losses of 6 bases and 0 bases respectively, and no gene match explains 3 bases of the junction.

Source material: PBMCs. Here the chain combines TRBV18 and TRBJ2-3, with 7 bases in between that match TRBD2. This TCR derives from a human donor in good health (CMV status not recorded). Some clones in this sample may be carry-over from other donors' samples. The CDR3 amino acid sequence is: CASSVTSSTDTQYF. The sequenced DNA: TGTGCCAGCTCCGTGACTAGCAGCACAGATACGCAGTATTTT.